What follows is one T cell receptor (beta chain) and its context. Patients at the Seattle site were enrolled during active infection and followed longitudinally. Trimming cost V 8 bases and J 0 bases; bases outside gene matches: 4. Germline CDR1 is KGHSH and CDR2 is LQKENI. This CDR3 comprises 13 residues. Produced via immunoSEQ multiplex PCR; TCRdb's table is partial and in-frame only. This table has 150,000 to 200,000 clones, roughly four fifths appearing once. This entry belongs to a study of blood T cell repertoires in COVID-19. Background on the study: COVID-19 samples from acute and convalescent phases originated in the United States, Italy and Spain.

This chain links TRBV18 with TRBJ2-7; 7 bases align to TRBD1. This TCR came from a woman in her seventies with COVID-19, enrolled during active disease. The specimen sequenced was peripheral blood. The CDR3 DNA sequence: TGTGCCAGCGGCCGGGACAGCTCCTACGAGCAGTACTTC. It is translated as CASGRDSSYEQYF.